The entry that follows covers one T cell receptor beta chain sequence. What it binds is not known. This record comes from a study of blood T cells in healthy people across ages. Study-level results: Unsorted PBMC material precluded a definitive naive versus antigen-experienced comparison.

Per sample, a minimum of 6 million PBMCs were isolated. Using a J-beta primer mix together with a sample-barcoded 5' primer, a second PCR was run for about 6 to 11 cycles. A tag from a template-switch adaptor with 12 random nucleotides marked each cDNA molecule. Every sample gave at least 2.5 million paired-end reads containing CDR3. MiXCR, run by TCRdb on the 5' RACE reads, gives a single entry per CDR3 protein. The sample shows 1.5 million to 2 million distinct CDR3 sequences, around 48% of them seen only once. The V gene end was trimmed by 6 bases and the J gene end by 8 bases; junction bases not matched to a gene: 12. Germline V gives CDR1 DFQATT, CDR2 SNEGSKA (reference sequence). CDR3 length: 13 residues.

The J gene is TRBJ1-2, the V gene TRBV20-1; 7 bases align to TRBD1. Source material: blood. The origin of this receptor is a woman aged 40 to 50 in good health. The CDR3 sequence: CSARNDRVNGYTF. DNA for the CDR3: TGCAGTGCCAGGAACGACAGGGTGAACGGCTACACCTTC.